The rows below give T cell receptor beta chains drawn from one sample of a study of T cell repertoires in cytomegalovirus infection. Antigen specificity for these receptors is unknown. Using its own MiXCR run on the reads, TCRdb lists one record per CDR3 protein. The repertoire holds some 130,000 distinct CDR3 sequences, with 32% as singletons. The specimen was CD8+ T cells from cultured PBMCs, collected from culture after CMV antigen stimulation. These receptors were taken from a human donor in good health (CMV status not recorded). Some clones in this sample may be carry-over from other donors' samples. Each CDR3 is given with its conserved first and last residue. The D gene is left open where the match is weak. Size tells how often a clone was seen (once, few, many) or the class of an expanded clone, and some rows leave it out.

v_gene: TRBV6-5
abundance: NA
j_gene: TRBJ1-5
d_gene: NA
CDR3nt: TGTGCCAGCAGTCACGATCTTGGGCCCCAGCATTTT
CDR3aa: CASSHDLGPQHF

v_gene: TRBV19
abundance: NA
j_gene: TRBJ2-1
d_gene: TRBD2
CDR3nt: TGTGCCAGTAGTACCCCGGGACTAGCGTCTTACGATGAGCAGTTCTTC
CDR3aa: CASSTPGLASYDEQFF

v_gene: TRBV7-7
abundance: NA
j_gene: TRBJ2-7
d_gene: TRBD1
CDR3nt: TGTGCCAGCAGCCTAAATCCGGGACAGGCTAGCGAGCAGTACTTC
CDR3aa: CASSLNPGQASEQYF

v_gene: TRBV7-2
abundance: NA
j_gene: TRBJ2-7
d_gene: NA
CDR3nt: TGTGCCAGCTGCTGGAGGGATAGCGTCTACGAGCAGTACTTC
CDR3aa: CASCWRDSVYEQYF

v_gene: TRBV24-1
abundance: NA
j_gene: TRBJ2-2
d_gene: NA
CDR3nt: TGTGCCACCAGTGATTTTCGACCGCTCGGCGGGGAGCTGTTTTTT
CDR3aa: CATSDFRPLGGELFF

v_gene: TRBV7-2
abundance: many
j_gene: TRBJ2-1
d_gene: NA
CDR3nt: TGTGCCAGCAGTTCAGGAGTATCCTACAATGAGCAGTTCTTC
CDR3aa: CASSSGVSYNEQFF

v_gene: TRBV27
abundance: NA
j_gene: TRBJ2-7
d_gene: TRBD2
CDR3nt: TGTGCCAGCAGTTTAAGGACTAGCGGTTACGAGCAGTACTTC
CDR3aa: CASSLRTSGYEQYF

v_gene: TRBV5-3
abundance: NA
j_gene: TRBJ1-5
d_gene: NA
CDR3nt: TGTGCCAGCAGACGCAATCAGCCCCAGCATTTT
CDR3aa: CASRRNQPQHF

v_gene: TRBV6-8
abundance: NA
j_gene: TRBJ2-1
d_gene: TRBD1
CDR3nt: TGTGCCAGCAGTGCGGGGCAGGGGGCGGTCAATGAGCAGTTCTTC
CDR3aa: CASSAGQGAVNEQFF

v_gene: TRBV7-9
abundance: few
j_gene: TRBJ1-5
d_gene: NA
CDR3nt: TGTGCCAGCAGCTTAGACGCCGAGGTATCTATGCCCCAGCATTTT
CDR3aa: CASSLDAEVSMPQHF

v_gene: TRBV20-1
abundance: NA
j_gene: TRBJ2-3
d_gene: NA
CDR3nt: TGCAGTGCTACCGCGGGAATGAGCACAGATACGCAGTATTTT
CDR3aa: CSATAGMSTDTQYF

v_gene: TRBV11-1
abundance: NA
j_gene: TRBJ2-1
d_gene: NA
CDR3nt: TGTGCCAGCAGCTTAGCGGGCTCGGTAGCTTACAATGAGCAGTTCTTC
CDR3aa: CASSLAGSVAYNEQFF

v_gene: TRBV20-1
abundance: few
j_gene: TRBJ2-1
d_gene: NA
CDR3nt: TGCAGTGTAACGGGCAGGGGTTATCACAATGAGCAGTTCTTC
CDR3aa: CSVTGRGYHNEQFF

v_gene: TRBV28
abundance: NA
j_gene: TRBJ2-2
d_gene: TRBD2
CDR3nt: TGTGCCAGCAGTCCCCTTCGACTAGCGGGAAACACCGGGGAGCTGTTTTTT
CDR3aa: CASSPLRLAGNTGELFF

v_gene: TRBV12-3/TRBV12-4
abundance: NA
j_gene: TRBJ1-5
d_gene: TRBD1
CDR3nt: TGTGCCAGCACCCCCCCCGATACCCGGGCAGGGGGAAATAGCAATCAGCCCCAGCATTTT
CDR3aa: CASTPPDTRAGGNSNQPQHF

v_gene: TRBV7-6
abundance: NA
j_gene: TRBJ2-3
d_gene: NA
CDR3nt: TGTGCCAGCAGCGACCCGGCCGTCCGGAGAGATACGCAGTATTTT
CDR3aa: CASSDPAVRRDTQYF

v_gene: TRBV10-3
abundance: few
j_gene: TRBJ2-1
d_gene: NA
CDR3nt: TGTGCCATCAGTGAGCAGAGCGGACTGGCTGAGCAGTTCTTC
CDR3aa: CAISEQSGLAEQFF

v_gene: TRBV7-6
abundance: NA
j_gene: TRBJ1-1
d_gene: NA
CDR3nt: TGTGCCAGCAGTCCAGACAGACTGAACACTGAAGCTTTCTTT
CDR3aa: CASSPDRLNTEAFF

v_gene: TRBV6-1
abundance: few
j_gene: TRBJ2-1
d_gene: TRBD2
CDR3nt: TGTGCCAGCAACCACGGGGGGGCCACCTACAATGAGCAGTTCTTC
CDR3aa: CASNHGGATYNEQFF

v_gene: TRBV15
abundance: NA
j_gene: TRBJ2-3
d_gene: TRBD2
CDR3nt: TGTGCCACCAGCAGCGATAGACTAGCGGTGGAAGATACGCAGTATTTT
CDR3aa: CATSSDRLAVEDTQYF

v_gene: TRBV6-5
abundance: NA
j_gene: TRBJ2-7
d_gene: NA
CDR3nt: TGTGCCAGCAGATCCTATCCGGGGTACGAGCAGTACTTC
CDR3aa: CASRSYPGYEQYF

v_gene: TRBV2
abundance: NA
j_gene: TRBJ2-1
d_gene: NA
CDR3nt: TGTGCCAGCAGTGATTCCTATGGAACTGAGCAGTTCTTC
CDR3aa: CASSDSYGTEQFF

v_gene: TRBV2
abundance: NA
j_gene: TRBJ2-1
d_gene: NA
CDR3nt: TGTGCCAGCAGCTATAGAAAGGATGAGCAGTTCTTC
CDR3aa: CASSYRKDEQFF

v_gene: TRBV12-3/TRBV12-4
abundance: many
j_gene: TRBJ2-1
d_gene: TRBD1
CDR3nt: TGTGCCAGCAGCAGAGGACAGGGGGCAGGCAATGAGCAGTTCTTC
CDR3aa: CASSRGQGAGNEQFF

v_gene: TRBV9
abundance: many
j_gene: TRBJ1-6
d_gene: TRBD1
CDR3nt: TGTGCCAGCAGCCCTCAACGGGACAGGGAACGTTCACCCCTCCACTTT
CDR3aa: CASSPQRDRERSPLHF

v_gene: TRBV11-2
abundance: many
j_gene: TRBJ2-3
d_gene: TRBD2
CDR3nt: TGTGCCAGCAGCCCCTCGGGGGGGCTAGCAGATACGCAGTATTTT
CDR3aa: CASSPSGGLADTQYF

v_gene: TRBV2
abundance: NA
j_gene: TRBJ2-1
d_gene: NA
CDR3nt: TGTGCCAGCATGACAGGTCGAAATGAGCAGTTCTTC
CDR3aa: CASMTGRNEQFF

v_gene: TRBV2
abundance: many
j_gene: TRBJ1-1
d_gene: NA
CDR3nt: TGTGCCAGCAGTTCTAACACTGAAGCTTTCTTT
CDR3aa: CASSSNTEAFF

v_gene: TRBV20-1
abundance: NA
j_gene: TRBJ1-2
d_gene: NA
CDR3nt: TGCAGTGCGCAATCTCCTAACTATGGCTACACCTTC
CDR3aa: CSAQSPNYGYTF

v_gene: TRBV27
abundance: few
j_gene: TRBJ2-1
d_gene: NA
CDR3nt: TGTGCCAGCAGTTTAACCATTAACTCCTACAATGAGCAGTTCTTC
CDR3aa: CASSLTINSYNEQFF

v_gene: TRBV7-2
abundance: NA
j_gene: TRBJ2-1
d_gene: TRBD2
CDR3nt: TGTGCCAGCAGCTTAGAGGCGGGGGGATTAGAGTTCTTC
CDR3aa: CASSLEAGGLEFF

v_gene: TRBV4-1
abundance: NA
j_gene: TRBJ1-1
d_gene: TRBD1
CDR3nt: TGCGCCAGCAGCCAATCCCTCCGGGACAGGGGTTTGACTGAAGCTTTCTTT
CDR3aa: CASSQSLRDRGLTEAFF

v_gene: TRBV6-6
abundance: few
j_gene: TRBJ2-1
d_gene: NA
CDR3nt: TGTGCCAGCAGTTACTTAGCGCCATACAATGAGCAGTTCTTC
CDR3aa: CASSYLAPYNEQFF

v_gene: TRBV7-9
abundance: few
j_gene: TRBJ2-1
d_gene: NA
CDR3nt: TGTGCCAGCAGCGACGGAGGGGGTGTATTAAATGAGCAGTTCTTC
CDR3aa: CASSDGGGVLNEQFF

v_gene: TRBV4-1
abundance: few
j_gene: TRBJ1-6
d_gene: NA
CDR3nt: TGCGCCAGCAGCCAAGATTTTTGGGTTCGTTGGATTGCTTATAATTCACCCCTCCACTTT
CDR3aa: CASSQDFWVRWIAYNSPLHF

v_gene: TRBV27
abundance: NA
j_gene: TRBJ1-5
d_gene: TRBD1
CDR3nt: TGTGCCAGCAGTTTATCGCCGGGACAGGGTAACAATCAGCCCCAGCATTTT
CDR3aa: CASSLSPGQGNNQPQHF

v_gene: TRBV6-5
abundance: NA
j_gene: TRBJ2-5
d_gene: NA
CDR3nt: TGTGCCAGCAGTTACTCGATCTGGGAGACCCAGTACTTC
CDR3aa: CASSYSIWETQYF

v_gene: TRBV12-3/TRBV12-4
abundance: few
j_gene: TRBJ2-3
d_gene: TRBD2
CDR3nt: TGTGCCAGCACCGCGGGGGGGCCAGGGGATACGCAGTATTTT
CDR3aa: CASTAGGPGDTQYF

v_gene: TRBV19
abundance: NA
j_gene: TRBJ1-1
d_gene: NA
CDR3nt: TGTGCCAGTAGTTGGACGCGGAACACTGAAGCTTTCTTT
CDR3aa: CASSWTRNTEAFF

v_gene: TRBV19
abundance: NA
j_gene: TRBJ2-5
d_gene: TRBD2
CDR3nt: TGTGCCAGTAGTCCGCGCTGGGGACTAGCGGGGGCCGCCCAAGAGACCCAGTACTTC
CDR3aa: CASSPRWGLAGAAQETQYF

v_gene: TRBV9
abundance: many
j_gene: TRBJ2-5
d_gene: NA
CDR3nt: TGTGCCAGCAGCGCTGTTCACTACCAAGAGACCCAGTACTTC
CDR3aa: CASSAVHYQETQYF